Listed below are T cell receptor beta chains from one sample, sequenced in a study of blood T cell repertoires in COVID-19. Generated by immunoSEQ multiplex PCR, the TCRdb table keeps only in-frame clones and is missing some. This repertoire shows about 160,000 clones, around 82% found once; its top ten account for approximately 6.8%. Sample: peripheral blood. These receptor sequences come from a woman aged 40-49 years with COVID-19, enrolled during active disease. Both conserved end residues are part of each CDR3. A D gene is named only where the DNA matches it firmly. The size of a clone is reported for some rows only, either as once, few or many, or as a class for expanded clones.

CDR3nt,CDR3aa,j_gene,v_gene,abundance,d_gene
TGTGCCAGCAGTTCAAGGGGGAACACTGAAGCTTTCTTT,CASSSRGNTEAFF,TRBJ1-1,TRBV27,NA,NA
TGCAGTGCTAGTTCCAGTTCAACCTACGAGCAGTACTTC,CSASSSSTYEQYF,TRBJ2-7,TRBV20-1,NA,NA
TGTGCCAGCAGTCGTACAGTGTCCAAAAACATTCAGTACTTC,CASSRTVSKNIQYF,TRBJ2-4,TRBV3-1/TRBV3-2,NA,NA
TGTGCCAGTGGACAGGGACGCTATAATTCACCCCTCCACTTT,CASGQGRYNSPLHF,TRBJ1-6,TRBV11-2,NA,TRBD1
TGCGCCAGCAGCCAAGAGCCAGGGATGGAGACCCAGTACTTC,CASSQEPGMETQYF,TRBJ2-5,TRBV4-1,NA,NA
TGTGCCAGCAGGATACTAGCCGGGGAGCTGTTTTTT,CASRILAGELFF,TRBJ2-2,TRBV12-3/TRBV12-4,few,NA
NA,CASSLLRAGELFF,TRBJ2-2,TRBV7-2,NA,NA
TGTGCCAGCGACAGGGATCAAGAGACCCAGTACTTC,CASDRDQETQYF,TRBJ2-5,TRBV2,NA,TRBD1
TGTGCCAGCTCACCACGGCCAGCGGTGGATACGCAGTATTTT,CASSPRPAVDTQYF,TRBJ2-3,TRBV18,NA,NA
TGTGCCAGCAGTGCAACGATGGGGGGTTTTGAGCAGTACTTC,CASSATMGGFEQYF,TRBJ2-7,TRBV28,medium-sized,NA
TGCGCCAGCACTACTGGGGCCGGGAGGGATACGCAGTATTTT,CASTTGAGRDTQYF,TRBJ2-3,TRBV5-1,few,TRBD2
TGTGCCAGCAGTGAGTTAGCGGGAGCTGGGAATGAGCAGTTCTTC,CASSELAGAGNEQFF,TRBJ2-1,TRBV2,NA,TRBD2
TGCGCCAGCAGCCGGACAGAGAGCTCCTACAATGAGCAGTTCTTC,CASSRTESSYNEQFF,TRBJ2-1,TRBV4-1,NA,NA
TGTGCCTGGACCCAAAACTTCAATTCACCCCTCCACTTT,CAWTQNFNSPLHF,TRBJ1-6,TRBV30,NA,NA
TGTGCCAGCAGTTTCCAGGACAGGGGGAAGGAAGAGACCCAGTACTTC,CASSFQDRGKEETQYF,TRBJ2-5,TRBV28,NA,TRBD1
TGTGCCAGCAGTGAATACGGGAGTAACAACAATGAGCAGTTCTTC,CASSEYGSNNNEQFF,TRBJ2-1,TRBV6-1,NA,NA
TGTGCCAGCAGCCCCCTAGCAGGAGGTGAGACCCAGTACTTC,CASSPLAGGETQYF,TRBJ2-5,TRBV3-1/TRBV3-2,NA,NA
TGTGCCAGCAGTTCCTACAGCGGGAGGGCCCTGGATACGCAGTATTTT,CASSSYSGRALDTQYF,TRBJ2-3,TRBV28,NA,TRBD2
TGTGCCAGCAGTACCTACAGAATTAATGAGCAGTTCTTC,CASSTYRINEQFF,TRBJ2-1,TRBV2,NA,NA
TGTGCCAGCAGCTTAGCAGGGGCAGTCAGCCTACAAGAGACCCAGTACTTC,CASSLAGAVSLQETQYF,TRBJ2-5,TRBV7-6,NA,NA
TGTGCCAGTAGTGGCGGCGAGGGCACTGAAGCTTTCTTT,CASSGGEGTEAFF,TRBJ1-1,TRBV19,NA,NA
TGTGCCAGCAGCGTAGCTTCTACAGGGGGCGCTTATGGCTACACCTTC,CASSVASTGGAYGYTF,TRBJ1-2,TRBV9,NA,TRBD1
TGTGCCAGCAGTTTGGCCAGGAACAATTCACCCCTCCACTTT,CASSLARNNSPLHF,TRBJ1-6,TRBV28,once,NA
TGTGCCACCTCGGGACAGGGTGGGACTGAAGCTTTCTTT,CATSGQGGTEAFF,TRBJ1-1,TRBV27,NA,TRBD1
TGTGCCAGCAGCTTGTCAGGGTACACCGGGGAGCTGTTTTTT,CASSLSGYTGELFF,TRBJ2-2,TRBV5-6,NA,NA
TGTGCCAGTAGTTATCTCCCCGGGACACATACCGAGCAGTTCTTC,CASSYLPGTHTEQFF,TRBJ2-1,TRBV19,NA,NA
TGTGCCTGGAGCGAGGGAGGGGGCAATCAGCCCCAGCATTTT,CAWSEGGGNQPQHF,TRBJ1-5,TRBV30,NA,NA
TGTGCCAGCAGCCAACTAGCGGGAGTATACAATGAGCAGTTCTTC,CASSQLAGVYNEQFF,TRBJ2-1,TRBV3-1/TRBV3-2,NA,TRBD2
TGTGCCAGCAGCTTAGCCAGGGGGTTGTCTCAGCCCCAGCATTTT,CASSLARGLSQPQHF,TRBJ1-5,TRBV7-8,few,TRBD1
TGTGCCAGCAGCGTTAAGGTAGCGGGATTCGGTGAGCAGTTCTTC,CASSVKVAGFGEQFF,TRBJ2-1,TRBV9,NA,TRBD2
TGTGCCAGTGCGTACAGGGGGCTCGGTCAGCCCCAGCATTTT,CASAYRGLGQPQHF,TRBJ1-5,TRBV6-5,NA,TRBD1
TGTGCCAGTAGTATCACCAGGGGGACCTCTAACTATGGCTACACCTTC,CASSITRGTSNYGYTF,TRBJ1-2,TRBV19,NA,TRBD1
TGTGCCAGCAGTTCTGAGGTCTATGGCTACACCTTC,CASSSEVYGYTF,TRBJ1-2,TRBV12-3/TRBV12-4,NA,NA
TGCGCCAGCAGCTTAAATTTGGCTAGCAGTGAGCAGTTCTTC,CASSLNLASSEQFF,TRBJ2-1,TRBV5-1,NA,NA
TGTGCCAGCAGCTCCACTCGTCAAAGGGGAGATACGCAGTATTTT,CASSSTRQRGDTQYF,TRBJ2-3,TRBV7-9,many,NA
TGTGCCAGCAGCGTAAGTGTCGGGAATGAGCAGTTCTTC,CASSVSVGNEQFF,TRBJ2-1,TRBV9,NA,NA
TGTGCCAGCAGTTTAACCCCGAGTAATCAGGGGGCGCTGGATGGCTACACCTTC,CASSLTPSNQGALDGYTF,TRBJ1-2,TRBV28,NA,TRBD1
TGTGCCAGCTCACCCGGGACTGGCGAGACCCAGTACTTC,CASSPGTGETQYF,TRBJ2-5,TRBV18,NA,NA
TGTGCCAGCAGCCGGTGGTCGGCAACTAATGAAAAACTGTTTTTT,CASSRWSATNEKLFF,TRBJ1-4,TRBV7-6,NA,NA
TGCAGCGTTACCCCGGGTTCTACTGCCTACGAGCAGTACTTC,CSVTPGSTAYEQYF,TRBJ2-7,TRBV29-1,few,NA